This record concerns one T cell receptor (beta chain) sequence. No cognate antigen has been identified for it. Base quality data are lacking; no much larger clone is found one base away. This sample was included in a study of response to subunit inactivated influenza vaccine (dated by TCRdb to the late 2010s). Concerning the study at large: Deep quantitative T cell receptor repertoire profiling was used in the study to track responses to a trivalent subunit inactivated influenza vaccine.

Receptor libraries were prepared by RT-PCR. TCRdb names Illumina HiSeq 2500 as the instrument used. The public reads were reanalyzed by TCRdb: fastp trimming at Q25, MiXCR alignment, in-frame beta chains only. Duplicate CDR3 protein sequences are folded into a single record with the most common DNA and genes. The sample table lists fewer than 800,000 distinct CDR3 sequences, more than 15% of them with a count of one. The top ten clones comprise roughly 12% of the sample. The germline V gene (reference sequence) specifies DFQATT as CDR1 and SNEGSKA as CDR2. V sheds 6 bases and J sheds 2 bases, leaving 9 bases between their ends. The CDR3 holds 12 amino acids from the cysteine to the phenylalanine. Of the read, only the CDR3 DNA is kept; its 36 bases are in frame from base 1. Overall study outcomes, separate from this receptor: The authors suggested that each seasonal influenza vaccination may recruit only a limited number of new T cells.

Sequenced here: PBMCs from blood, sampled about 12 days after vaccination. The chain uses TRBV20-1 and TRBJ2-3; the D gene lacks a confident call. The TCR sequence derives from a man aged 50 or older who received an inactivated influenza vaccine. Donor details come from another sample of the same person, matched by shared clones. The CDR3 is CSAAVFTDTQYF. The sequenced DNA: TGCAGTGCCGCAGTGTTCACAGATACGCAGTATTTT.